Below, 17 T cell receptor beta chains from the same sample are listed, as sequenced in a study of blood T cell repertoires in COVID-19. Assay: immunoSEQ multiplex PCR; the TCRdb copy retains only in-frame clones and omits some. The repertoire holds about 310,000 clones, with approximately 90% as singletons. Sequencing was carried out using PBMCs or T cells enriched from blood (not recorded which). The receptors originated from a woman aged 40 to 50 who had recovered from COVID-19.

CDR3 DNA: TGTGCCATCAGGGGCAGTGACCCTGGCTACACCTTC. This translates into CAIRGSDPGYTF. The chain employs TRBV10-3 and TRBJ1-2, with no clear D. Trimming stripped 6 bases from V and 7 bases from J, with 12 bases between. Germline V gene data show CDR1 as ENHRY and CDR2 as SYGVKD. The length of the CDR3 is 12 residues.

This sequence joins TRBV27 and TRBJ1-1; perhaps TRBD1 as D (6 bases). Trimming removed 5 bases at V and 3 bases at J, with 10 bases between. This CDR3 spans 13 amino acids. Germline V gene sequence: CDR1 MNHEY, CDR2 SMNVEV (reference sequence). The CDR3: CASSLRGDTEAFF. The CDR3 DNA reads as TGTGCCAGCAGTCTCAGGGGTGACACTGAAGCTTTCTTT.

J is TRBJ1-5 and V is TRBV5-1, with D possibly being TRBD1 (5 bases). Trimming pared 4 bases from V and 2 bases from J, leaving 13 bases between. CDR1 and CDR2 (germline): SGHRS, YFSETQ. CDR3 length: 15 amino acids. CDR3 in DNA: TGCGCCAGCAGCCCAGACAGTAGTGGCAATCAGCCCCAGCATTTT. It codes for CASSPDSSGNQPQHF.

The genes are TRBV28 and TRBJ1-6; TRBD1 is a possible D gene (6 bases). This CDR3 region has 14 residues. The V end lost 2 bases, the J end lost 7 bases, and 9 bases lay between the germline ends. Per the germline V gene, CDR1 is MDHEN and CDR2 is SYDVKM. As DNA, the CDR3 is TGTGCCAGCAGTTTAAACAGGGAAAATTCACCCCTCCACTTT. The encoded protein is CASSLNRENSPLHF.

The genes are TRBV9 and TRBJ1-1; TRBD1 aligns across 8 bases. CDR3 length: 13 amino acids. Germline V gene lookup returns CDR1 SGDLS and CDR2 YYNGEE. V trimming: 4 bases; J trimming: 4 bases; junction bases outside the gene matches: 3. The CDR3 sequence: CASSRTGFTEAFF. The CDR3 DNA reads TGTGCCAGCAGCCGGACAGGGTTCACTGAAGCTTTCTTT.

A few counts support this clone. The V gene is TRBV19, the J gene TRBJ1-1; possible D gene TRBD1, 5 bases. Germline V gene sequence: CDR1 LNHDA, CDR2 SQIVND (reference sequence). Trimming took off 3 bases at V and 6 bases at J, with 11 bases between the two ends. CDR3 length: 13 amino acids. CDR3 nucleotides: TGTGCCAGTAGTATGCGCAGGGAGGCTGAAGCTTTCTTT. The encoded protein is CASSMRREAEAFF.

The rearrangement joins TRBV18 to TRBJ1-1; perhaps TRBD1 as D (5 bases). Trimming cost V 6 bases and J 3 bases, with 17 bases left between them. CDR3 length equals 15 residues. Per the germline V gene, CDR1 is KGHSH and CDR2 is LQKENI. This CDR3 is CASSPVGGGYTEAFF. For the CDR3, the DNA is TGTGCCAGCTCTCCGGTGGGGGGAGGGTACACTGAAGCTTTCTTT.

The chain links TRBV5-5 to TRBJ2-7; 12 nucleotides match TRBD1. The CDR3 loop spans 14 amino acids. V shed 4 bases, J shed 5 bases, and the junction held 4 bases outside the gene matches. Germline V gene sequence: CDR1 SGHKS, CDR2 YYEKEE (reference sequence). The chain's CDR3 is CASSSGTGGNEQYF. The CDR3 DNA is TGTGCCAGCAGCAGTGGGACAGGGGGCAACGAGCAGTACTTC.

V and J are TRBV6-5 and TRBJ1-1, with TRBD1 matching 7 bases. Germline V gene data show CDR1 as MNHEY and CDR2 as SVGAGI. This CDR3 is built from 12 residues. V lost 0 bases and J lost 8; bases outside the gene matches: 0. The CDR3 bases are TGTGCCAGCAGTTACTCGGGACAGGAAGCTTTCTTT. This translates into CASSYSGQEAFF.

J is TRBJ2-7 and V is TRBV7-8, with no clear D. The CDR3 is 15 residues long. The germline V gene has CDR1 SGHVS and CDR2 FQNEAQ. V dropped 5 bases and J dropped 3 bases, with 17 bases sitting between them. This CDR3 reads CASSPPRSERYEQYF. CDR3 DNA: TGTGCCAGCAGCCCACCCCGGAGCGAACGCTACGAGCAGTACTTC.

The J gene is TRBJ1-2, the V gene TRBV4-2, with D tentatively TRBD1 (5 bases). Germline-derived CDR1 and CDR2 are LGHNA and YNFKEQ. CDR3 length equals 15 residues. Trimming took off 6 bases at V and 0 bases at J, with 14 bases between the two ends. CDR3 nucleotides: TGTGCCAGCAGTCTTCAAGGGGAAGCTAACTATGGCTACACCTTC. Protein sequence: CASSLQGEANYGYTF.

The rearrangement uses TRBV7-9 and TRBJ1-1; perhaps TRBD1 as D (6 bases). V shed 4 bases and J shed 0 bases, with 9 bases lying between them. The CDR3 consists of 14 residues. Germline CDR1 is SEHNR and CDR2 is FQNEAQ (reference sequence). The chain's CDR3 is CASSSDSMNTEAFF. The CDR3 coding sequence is TGTGCCAGCAGCTCGGACAGCATGAACACTGAAGCTTTCTTT. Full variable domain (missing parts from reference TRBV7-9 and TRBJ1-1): DTGVSQNPRHKITKRGQNVTFRCDPISEHNRLYWYRQTLGQGPEFLTYFQNEAQLEKSRLLSDRFSAERPKGSFSTLEIQRTEQGDSAMYLCASSSDSMNTEAFFGQGTRLTVV.

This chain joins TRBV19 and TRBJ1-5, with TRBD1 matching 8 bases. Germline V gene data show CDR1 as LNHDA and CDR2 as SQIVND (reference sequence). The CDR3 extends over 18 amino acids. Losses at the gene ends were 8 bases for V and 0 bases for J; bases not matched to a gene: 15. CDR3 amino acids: CASHLPGTGGDSNQPQHF. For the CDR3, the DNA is TGTGCCAGTCATCTACCCGGGACAGGAGGGGATAGCAATCAGCCCCAGCATTTT.

The CDR3 region has the DNA TGTGCCAGCAGCCTCCGCGGACAAGAGACCCAGTACTTC. Protein sequence: CASSLRGQETQYF. The chain couples TRBV3-1 (or the pseudogene TRBV3-2) to TRBJ2-5; D is unclear. Germline V gene sequence: CDR1 LGHDT, CDR2 YNNKEL (reference sequence). V dropped 4 bases and J dropped 2 bases, with 8 bases sitting between them. The CDR3 totals 13 residues.

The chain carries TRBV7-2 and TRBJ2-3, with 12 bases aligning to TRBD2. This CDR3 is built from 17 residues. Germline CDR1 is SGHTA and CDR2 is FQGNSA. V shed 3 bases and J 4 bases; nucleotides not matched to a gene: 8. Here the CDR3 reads CASSLLAGGPGADTQYF. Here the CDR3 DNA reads TGTGCCAGCAGCTTGCTAGCGGGAGGGCCCGGGGCAGATACGCAGTATTTT.

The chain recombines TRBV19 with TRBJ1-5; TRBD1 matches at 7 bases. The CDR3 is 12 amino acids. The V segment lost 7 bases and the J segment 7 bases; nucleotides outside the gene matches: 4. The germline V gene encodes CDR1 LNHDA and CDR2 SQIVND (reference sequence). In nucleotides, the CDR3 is TGTGCCAGTACCGAGGGACAGCAGCCCCAGCATTTT. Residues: CASTEGQQPQHF.

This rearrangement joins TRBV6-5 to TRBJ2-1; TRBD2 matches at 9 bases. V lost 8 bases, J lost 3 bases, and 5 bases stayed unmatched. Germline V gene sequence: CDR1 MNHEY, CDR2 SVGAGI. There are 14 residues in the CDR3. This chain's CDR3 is CASFSGSNYNEQFF. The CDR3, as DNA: TGTGCCAGCTTTAGCGGGAGTAACTACAATGAGCAGTTCTTC.